These 10 T cell receptor beta chains were all obtained from the same sample, sequenced in a study of cytomegalovirus exposure and HLA in healthy donors. Amplification used 60 Vbeta primers and 13 Jbeta primers. Libraries were prepared by immunoSEQ multiplex PCR; TCRdb keeps only in-frame clonotypes and omits some of them. The sample shows around 190,000 clones, about 81% of them seen only once. Sequenced sample: PBMCs. Receptors were obtained from a man aged 25-45 years in good health and CMV-seropositive.

The chain recombines TRBV20-1 with TRBJ1-2, with D unclear. The CDR3 runs 11 residues. Trimming stripped 5 bases from V and 10 bases from J, with 14 bases between. Germline V gene sequence: CDR1 DFQATT, CDR2 SNEGSKA (reference sequence). The CDR3 loop is CSALPRKDYTF. Written as DNA, the CDR3 is TGCAGTGCTCTCCCCAGAAAAGACTACACCTTC.

In this sample, this clone turned up a few times. V usage is TRBV28 and J usage is TRBJ1-5; the D gene is possibly TRBD1 (5 bases). The CDR3 runs 13 residues. V lost 7 bases, J lost 6 bases, and 13 bases lay in between. Germline V lookup: CDR1 MDHEN, CDR2 SYDVKM. Here the CDR3 reads CASTLGGFQPQHF. The CDR3, as DNA: TGTGCCAGCACACTGGGGGGGTTTCAGCCCCAGCATTTT.

The V gene is TRBV30, the J gene TRBJ2-5, with 9 bases identical to TRBD1. Germline lookup yields CDR1 GTSNPN and CDR2 SVGIG (reference sequence). V shed 5 bases and J 6 bases; nucleotides not matched to a gene: 1. The CDR3 runs to 11 residues. CDR3 protein: CAWGQGKTQYF. For the CDR3, the DNA is TGTGCCTGGGGACAGGGGAAGACCCAGTACTTC. The full variable domain, its missing parts supplied by reference TRBV30 and TRBJ2-5, is SQTIHQWPATLVQPVGSPLSLECTVEGTSNPNLYWYRQAAGRGLQLLFYSVGIGQISSEVPQNLSASRPQDRQFILSSKKLLLSDSGFYLCAWGQGKTQYFGPGTRLLVL.

The V and J genes are TRBV4-1 and TRBJ2-7; 12 positions match TRBD2. The CDR3 consists of 15 residues. Germline CDR1 and CDR2: MGHRA and YSYEKL. The ends lost 6 bases at V and 4 bases at J; junction bases unmatched: 7. Here the CDR3 DNA reads TGCGCCAGCAGGAGGCGACTAGCGGGAGTGTACGAGCAGTACTTC. Encoded protein: CASRRRLAGVYEQYF.

J is TRBJ1-2 and V is TRBV19; TRBD1 matches at 9 bases. Germline loops: CDR1 LNHDA, CDR2 SQIVND (reference sequence). Trimming took 5 bases from V and 2 from J; bases not matched to a gene: 6. The CDR3 loop spans 15 amino acids. Here the CDR3 DNA reads TGTGCCAGTAGTGTGGGACAGGGAGGCAACTATGGCTACACCTTC. Protein sequence: CASSVGQGGNYGYTF.

The CDR3 region is CASSQELRNEQFF. CDR3 DNA sequence: TGCGCCAGCAGCCAAGAATTGCGCAATGAGCAGTTCTTC. The chain links TRBV4-1 to TRBJ2-1; D remains unclear. Between the trimmed V and J ends, which lost 0 bases and 6 bases, there was a span of 6 bases. Germline loops: CDR1 MGHRA, CDR2 YSYEKL. The CDR3 contains 13 residues.

In nucleotides, the CDR3 is TGTGCCAGCAGCCCAACCCCAGGCTACACTGAAGCTTTCTTT. This translates into CASSPTPGYTEAFF. This sequence joins TRBV7-3 and TRBJ1-1; D is uncertain. The germline V gene has CDR1 SGHTA and CDR2 FQGTGA. This CDR3 region has 14 residues. V lost 5 bases and J lost 3, with 13 bases in between.

The chain couples TRBV7-3 to TRBJ2-2; the match to TRBD1 covers 7 bases. Trimming cost V 3 bases and J 6 bases; bases outside gene matches: 4. The length of the CDR3 is 14 residues. Germline CDR1 and CDR2: SGHTA and FQGTGA. This CDR3 reads CASSLTGTAGELFF. Written as DNA, the CDR3 is TGTGCCAGCAGCTTGACAGGGACCGCCGGGGAGCTGTTTTTT.

This clone was observed a few times. The genes are TRBV7-9 and TRBJ1-1; the D gene is possibly TRBD1 (5 bases). Trimming shortened V by 3 bases and J by 7 bases, and 6 bases separated the two germline ends. Looked up from germline, CDR1 is SEHNR and CDR2 is FQNEAQ (reference sequence). This CDR3 spans 11 amino acids. The CDR3 nucleotides read TGTGCCAGCAGCTTGACAGTTGAAGCTTTCTTT. Protein sequence: CASSLTVEAFF. Together with reference TRBV7-9 and TRBJ1-1, the CDR3 gives the full variable domain: DTGVSQNPRHKITKRGQNVTFRCDPISEHNRLYWYRQTLGQGPEFLTYFQNEAQLEKSRLLSDRFSAERPKGSFSTLEIQRTEQGDSAMYLCASSLTVEAFFGQGTRLTVV.

This chain uses TRBV23-1 with TRBJ1-2; TRBD1 is a possible D gene (6 bases). TRBV23-1 is given ORF status, its function remaining uncertain. The germline V and J ends were trimmed by 7 bases and 2 bases, with 20 bases remaining between them. There are 16 residues in the CDR3. CDR3 region: CASMVLGHQENYGYTF. In DNA, the CDR3 is TGCGCCAGCATGGTCCTGGGACACCAGGAAAACTATGGCTACACCTTC.